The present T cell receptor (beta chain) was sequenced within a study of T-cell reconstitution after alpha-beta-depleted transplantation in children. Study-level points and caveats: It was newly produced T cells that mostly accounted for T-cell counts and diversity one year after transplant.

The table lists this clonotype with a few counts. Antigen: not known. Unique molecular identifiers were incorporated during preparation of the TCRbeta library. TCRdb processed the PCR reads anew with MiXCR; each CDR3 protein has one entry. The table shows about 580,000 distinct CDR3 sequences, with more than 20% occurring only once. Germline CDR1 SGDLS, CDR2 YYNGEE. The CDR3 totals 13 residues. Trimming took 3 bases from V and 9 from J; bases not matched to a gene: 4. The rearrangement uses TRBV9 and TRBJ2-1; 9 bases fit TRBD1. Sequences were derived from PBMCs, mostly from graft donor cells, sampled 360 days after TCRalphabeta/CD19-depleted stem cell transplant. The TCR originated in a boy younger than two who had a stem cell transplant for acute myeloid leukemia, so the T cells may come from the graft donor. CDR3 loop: CASSATTGGEQFF. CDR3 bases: TGTGCCAGCAGCGCCACGACAGGGGGTGAGCAGTTCTTC.